The text below deals with one TCR beta chain. Its cognate antigen is unknown. UMI-labeled TRB cDNA libraries were prepared by 5' RACE. TCRdb reprocessed the 5' RACE reads and reports one entry per CDR3 protein, with no DNA. This sample's table has approximately 140,000 distinct CDR3 sequences. The sample belongs to a study of CXCR3-negative and CXCR3-positive naive CD8 T cells. Study conclusions and caveats: Naive CXCR3-positive and CXCR3-negative cells shared TRBV-TRBJ usage; memory cells diverged. Relative to memory CD8+ cells, whose diversity was much lower, both naive subsets had comparably high diversity. CXCR3-expressing naive cells carried TRB CDR3s more hydrophobic than those of CXCR3-negative naive cells.

Within the CD8+ T cell compartment, naive cells were CD45RO-CCR7+CD27+CD95-. Germline values: CDR1 SGHAT, CDR2 FQNNGV. CDR3 length: 15 amino acids. The clonotype comes from a human donor in good health. Some clones in this sample may be carry-over from other donors' samples. The V call is TRBV11-2, the J call TRBJ2-1; TCRdb's D call of TRBD2 is untestable without DNA. The sample was naive CXCR3+ CD8+ T cells from blood. Subset reported: CD45RO-CCR7+CD27+CD95- naive CD8+ T cells expressing CXCR3 (TNR3+). The CDR3: CASSLILAGGDEQFF. The full variable domain, with the rest looked up from reference TRBV11-2 and TRBJ2-1, is EAGVAQSPRYKIIEKRQSVAFWCNPISGHATLYWYQQILGQGPKLLIQFQNNGVVDDSQLPKDRFSAERLKGVDSTLKIQPAKLEDSAVYLCASSLILAGGDEQFFGPGTRLTVL.